A single sample is the source of the 21 T cell receptor beta chains below, sequenced in a study of T cell repertoires in cytomegalovirus infection. TCRdb processed the reads anew with MiXCR; each CDR3 protein has one entry. The data contain about 150,000 distinct CDR3 sequences, 23% of them singletons. Material for sequencing was PBMCs. The source is a human donor in good health (CMV status not recorded). Some clones in this sample may be carry-over from other donors' samples.

The rearrangement links TRBV5-6 to TRBJ1-5; TRBD1 might be the D (6 bases). This CDR3 contains 15 residues. CDR1 is SGHDT, CDR2 YYEEEE, per germline. Trimming took 4 bases from V and 1 from J, leaving 12 bases between them. The CDR3 loop is CASSRRGASNQPQHF. As DNA, the CDR3 is TGTGCCAGCAGCCGGCGGGGGGCAAGCAATCAGCCCCAGCATTTT.

This clonotype was observed a handful of times. This chain joins TRBV12-3 or TRBV12-4 and TRBJ1-5; TRBD1 might be the D (6 bases). Trimming pared 6 bases from V and 6 bases from J, leaving 15 bases between. This CDR3 comprises 14 residues. The CDR3, as DNA: TGTGCCAGCAGCCCTCGCAGGGGCGGTCAGCCCCAGCATTTT. As protein: CASSPRRGGQPQHF.

This clonotype was counted between two and nine times. V is TRBV27 and J is TRBJ1-1; maybe TRBD1 (5 bases). This CDR3 has 14 residues. In germline, CDR1 is MNHEY, CDR2 SMNVEV (reference sequence). V was cut by 5 bases and J by 1 base, with 11 bases left in between. This CDR3 reads CASSGHLRNTEAFF. In DNA form, the CDR3 reads TGTGCCAGCAGTGGACACCTGAGGAACACTGAAGCTTTCTTT.

This clonotype turned up a few times. The chain combines TRBV28 with TRBJ1-3; TRBD1 aligns across 8 bases. This CDR3 is 16 amino acids long. Trimming at V came to 5 bases and at J to 2 bases, leaving 8 bases not matched to a gene. Germline V gene data show CDR1 as MDHEN and CDR2 as SYDVKM. CDR3 region: CASSASGGWTGNTIYF. The CDR3 nucleotides are TGTGCCAGCAGTGCTTCAGGGGGCTGGACTGGAAACACCATATATTTT.

This clonotype appeared many times. The chain couples TRBV15 to TRBJ1-1; D is unclear. Trimming shortened V by 0 bases and J by 0 bases, and 2 bases separated the two germline ends. The CDR3 has 13 amino acids. CDR1 LNHNV and CDR2 YYDKDF come from the germline V gene (reference sequence). The CDR3 loop is CATSREMNTEAFF. For the CDR3, the DNA is TGTGCCACCAGCAGAGAAATGAACACTGAAGCTTTCTTT.

This clonotype occurred a few times. V gene TRBV7-9 combines with J gene TRBJ2-7, with 7 positions matching TRBD1. Germline V gene sequence: CDR1 SEHNR, CDR2 FQNEAQ (reference sequence). The CDR3 is 13 residues long. V lost 5 bases, J lost 5 bases, and 6 bases stayed unmatched. CDR3 sequence: CASSQTGKHEQYF. In DNA, the CDR3 is TGTGCCAGCAGCCAGACAGGGAAGCACGAGCAGTACTTC. The whole variable domain, filled in from reference TRBV7-9 and TRBJ2-7, reads DTGVSQNPRHKITKRGQNVTFRCDPISEHNRLYWYRQTLGQGPEFLTYFQNEAQLEKSRLLSDRFSAERPKGSFSTLEIQRTEQGDSAMYLCASSQTGKHEQYFGPGTRLTVT.

The DNA of the CDR3 is TGTGCCAGCATCAAAGGACAGAGGGTACGAACTGAAGCTTTCTTT. It encodes CASIKGQRVRTEAFF. The chain employs TRBV14 and TRBJ1-1; D is perhaps TRBD1 (6 bases). The CDR3 extends over 15 amino acids. Per the germline V gene, CDR1 is SGHDN and CDR2 is FVKESK. The V end was cut by 7 bases, the J end by 5 bases, with 20 bases between.

This clonotype occurred many times. The rearrangement joins TRBV7-2 to TRBJ1-6; 8 bases are shared with TRBD1. The junction had 5 bases not matched to a gene; V was cut back by 4 bases and J by 9 bases. Germline CDR1 reads SGHTA; CDR2 reads FQGNSA. This CDR3 spans 14 amino acids. The CDR3 loop reads CASSSQGASSPLHF. The DNA for the CDR3 is TGTGCCAGCAGCTCGCAGGGGGCGAGTTCACCCCTCCACTTT. The full variable domain, its missing parts supplied by reference TRBV7-2 and TRBJ1-6, is GAGVSQSPSNKVTEKGKDVELRCDPISGHTALYWYRQSLGQGLEFLIYFQGNSAPDKSGLPSDRFSAERTGGSVSTLTIQRTQQEDSAVYLCASSSQGASSPLHFGNGTRLTVT.

The J gene is TRBJ1-1, the V gene TRBV7-9, with 7 bases fitting TRBD1. The CDR3 contains 14 residues. Germline V gene data show CDR1 as SEHNR and CDR2 as FQNEAQ (reference sequence). V trimming: 5 bases; J trimming: 2 bases; junction bases outside the gene matches: 5. The CDR3 spells CASSQDRRNTEAFF. For the CDR3, the DNA is TGTGCCAGCAGCCAGGACAGGCGAAACACTGAAGCTTTCTTT.

The chain links TRBV28 to TRBJ2-3; 8 nucleotides align to TRBD1. This CDR3 comprises 15 residues. CDR1 and CDR2 (germline): MDHEN, SYDVKM. The trim removed 6 bases at V and 1 base at J, leaving 6 bases unmatched. CDR3 sequence: CASSPPGQGTDTQYF. CDR3 DNA sequence: TGTGCCAGCAGCCCCCCGGGACAGGGCACAGATACGCAGTATTTT.

This clonotype was picked up a small number of times. The chain employs TRBV5-5 and TRBJ2-2; perhaps TRBD1 as D (5 bases). The CDR3 has 18 residues. Trimming took 0 bases from V and 1 from J, leaving 16 bases between them. Per the germline V gene, CDR1 is SGHKS and CDR2 is YYEKEE (reference sequence). Here the CDR3 DNA reads TGTGCCAGCAGCTTGGTGATTCGGACAAAAATGAACACCGGGGAGCTGTTTTTT. This translates into CASSLVIRTKMNTGELFF.

This clonotype was counted a few times. This chain connects TRBV28 to TRBJ2-1; D ambiguous. Deletions cut 5 bases from V and 0 bases from J, with 8 bases between. The germline V gene has CDR1 MDHEN and CDR2 SYDVKM. The CDR3 sequence is 14 residues long. This CDR3 is CASSGWTSYNEQFF. CDR3 in DNA: TGTGCCAGCAGTGGGTGGACCTCCTACAATGAGCAGTTCTTC.

V gene TRBV28 combines with J gene TRBJ2-7; 11 positions agree with TRBD1. The junction had 8 bases not matched to a gene; V was cut back by 4 bases and J by 0 bases. The CDR3 covers 17 residues. Germline CDR1 reads MDHEN; CDR2 reads SYDVKM. The chain's CDR3 is CASSSSGTGGSSYEQYF. The CDR3 region has the DNA TGTGCCAGCAGTTCTTCCGGGACAGGGGGGAGCTCCTACGAGCAGTACTTC.

This clonotype rates as medium-sized. The rearrangement uses TRBV7-2 and TRBJ1-2; maybe TRBD1 (6 bases). The length of the CDR3 is 14 residues. CDR1 and CDR2 from the germline V gene are SGHTA and FQGNSA. Trimming pared 4 bases from V and 5 bases from J, leaving 14 bases between. Here the CDR3 reads CASSSRTEKYGYTF. CDR3 nucleotide sequence: TGTGCCAGCAGCTCGCGGACAGAGAAGTATGGCTACACCTTC. Drawing the rest from reference TRBV7-2 and TRBJ1-2, the complete variable domain is GAGVSQSPSNKVTEKGKDVELRCDPISGHTALYWYRQSLGQGLEFLIYFQGNSAPDKSGLPSDRFSAERTGGSVSTLTIQRTQQEDSAVYLCASSSRTEKYGYTFGSGTRLTVV.

This clonotype was found a few times. The chain carries TRBV27 and TRBJ2-3, with 9 bases aligning to TRBD2. Germline V gives CDR1 MNHEY, CDR2 SMNVEV (reference sequence). The CDR3 length is 16 residues. Losses at the gene ends were 2 bases for V and 5 bases for J; bases not matched to a gene: 8. The CDR3 here is CASSLLSGRLGDTQYF. The CDR3 bases are TGTGCCAGCAGTTTACTAAGCGGGAGGTTAGGAGATACGCAGTATTTT.

This clonotype was seen more than once but under ten times. J is TRBJ1-1 and V is TRBV20-1; a weak D match, TRBD1 (5 bases). Trimming cost V 3 bases and J 6 bases, with 14 bases left between them. Germline V lookup: CDR1 DFQATT, CDR2 SNEGSKA (reference sequence). This CDR3 has 13 residues. The CDR3 loop reads CSASIPGRAEAFF. DNA for the CDR3: TGCAGTGCTAGTATACCAGGGCGCGCTGAAGCTTTCTTT.

The gene calls are TRBV6-2 or TRBV6-3 and TRBJ1-5; D might be TRBD1 (6 bases). Germline V gene sequence: CDR1 MNHEY, CDR2 SVGEGT. V lost 5 bases and J 6 bases, leaving 11 bases between the germline ends. The CDR3 sequence is 13 residues long. The CDR3 is CASSRGAVQPQHF. In nucleotides, the CDR3 is TGTGCCAGCAGTCGGGGGGCAGTTCAGCCCCAGCATTTT.

In DNA form, the CDR3 reads TGTGCCAGCAGCTCGAAAGCAGGGGAAGCTTTCTTT. Its translation is CASSSKAGEAFF. J is TRBJ1-1 and V is TRBV7-4; D possibly corresponds to TRBD1 (5 bases). Trimming left V 4 bases short and J 8 bases short, with 11 bases between. The V gene's germline CDR1 is SGHVT and CDR2 SQSDAQ. The CDR3 contains 12 residues.

CDR3 amino acids: CASSLGGGLAESYEQYF. CDR3 nucleotide sequence: TGTGCCAGCAGCTTAGGAGGTGGGCTAGCGGAATCCTACGAGCAGTACTTC. V usage is TRBV7-3 and J usage is TRBJ2-7; TRBD2 matches 7 bases. V shed 2 bases, J shed 1 base, and the junction held 11 bases outside the gene matches. The CDR3 sequence is 17 residues long. Germline V gene sequence: CDR1 SGHTA, CDR2 FQGTGA. The entire variable domain, with the rest obtained from reference TRBV7-3 and TRBJ2-7, is as follows: GAGVSQTPSNKVTEKGKYVELRCDPISGHTALYWYRQSLGQGPEFLIYFQGTGAADDSGLPNDRFFAVRPEGSVSTLKIQRTERGDSAVYLCASSLGGGLAESYEQYFGPGTRLTVT.

This clonotype was observed many times. V is TRBV7-2 and J is TRBJ1-3; D unresolved. The germline V and J ends were trimmed by 5 bases and 4 bases, with 9 bases remaining between them. Germline V lookup: CDR1 SGHTA, CDR2 FQGNSA. This CDR3 has 13 residues. The CDR3 protein is CASSPLTGNTIYF. The CDR3 DNA follows: TGTGCCAGCAGCCCCCTAACGGGAAACACCATATATTTT.

The rearrangement joins TRBV7-3 to TRBJ2-2, with D possibly TRBD2 on 6 matching bases. V was clipped by 6 bases and J by 7 bases, with 15 bases between them. The CDR3 runs to 14 residues. Per the germline V gene, CDR1 is SGHTA and CDR2 is FQGTGA. The CDR3 is CASSIPQGLGELFF. DNA of the CDR3: TGTGCCAGCAGTATCCCCCAGGGACTCGGGGAGCTGTTTTTT. Based on the CDR3 plus reference TRBV7-3 and TRBJ2-2, the full variable domain is GAGVSQTPSNKVTEKGKYVELRCDPISGHTALYWYRQSLGQGPEFLIYFQGTGAADDSGLPNDRFFAVRPEGSVSTLKIQRTERGDSAVYLCASSIPQGLGELFFGEGSRLTVL.